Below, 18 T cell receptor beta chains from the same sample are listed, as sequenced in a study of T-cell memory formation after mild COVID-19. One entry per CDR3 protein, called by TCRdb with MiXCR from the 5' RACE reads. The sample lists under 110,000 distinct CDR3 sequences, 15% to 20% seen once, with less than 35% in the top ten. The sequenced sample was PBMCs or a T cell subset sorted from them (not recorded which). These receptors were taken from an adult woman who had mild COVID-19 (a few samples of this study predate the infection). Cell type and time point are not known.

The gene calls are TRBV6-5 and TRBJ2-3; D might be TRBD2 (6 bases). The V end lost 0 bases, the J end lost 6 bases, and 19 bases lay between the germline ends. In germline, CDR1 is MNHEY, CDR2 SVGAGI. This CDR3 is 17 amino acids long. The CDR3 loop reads CASSYSSILGRGDTQYF. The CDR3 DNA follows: TGTGCCAGCAGTTACTCGAGTATCCTAGGCCGGGGGGATACGCAGTATTTT.

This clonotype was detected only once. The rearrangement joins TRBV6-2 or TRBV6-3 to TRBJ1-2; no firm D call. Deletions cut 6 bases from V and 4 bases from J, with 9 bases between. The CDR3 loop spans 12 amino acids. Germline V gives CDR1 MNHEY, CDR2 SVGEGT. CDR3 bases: TGTGCCAGCAGCCCCGAGCTCTATGGCTACACCTTC. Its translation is CASSPELYGYTF.

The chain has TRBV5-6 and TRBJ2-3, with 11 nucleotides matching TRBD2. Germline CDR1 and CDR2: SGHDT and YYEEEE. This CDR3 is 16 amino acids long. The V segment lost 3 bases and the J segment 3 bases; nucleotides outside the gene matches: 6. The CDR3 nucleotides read TGTGCCAGCAGCTATGGGACTAGCGGACGAACAGATACGCAGTATTTT. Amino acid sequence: CASSYGTSGRTDTQYF.

CDR3 DNA: TGCGCCAGCAGCCAAGTCGCAGGACAGGGGGCCTACGAGCAGTACTTC. This encodes CASSQVAGQGAYEQYF. V gene TRBV4-1 combines with J gene TRBJ2-7; 10 bases match TRBD1. Germline CDR1 is MGHRA and CDR2 is YSYEKL. Trimming at V came to 1 base and at J to 2 bases, leaving 5 bases not matched to a gene. The CDR3 extends over 16 amino acids.

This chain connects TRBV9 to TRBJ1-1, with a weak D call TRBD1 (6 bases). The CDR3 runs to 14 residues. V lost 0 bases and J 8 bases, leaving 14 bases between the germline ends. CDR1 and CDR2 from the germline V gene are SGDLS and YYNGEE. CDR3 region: CASSVGGTGSEAFF. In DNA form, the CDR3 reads TGTGCCAGCAGCGTAGGGGGAACAGGGTCGGAAGCTTTCTTT.

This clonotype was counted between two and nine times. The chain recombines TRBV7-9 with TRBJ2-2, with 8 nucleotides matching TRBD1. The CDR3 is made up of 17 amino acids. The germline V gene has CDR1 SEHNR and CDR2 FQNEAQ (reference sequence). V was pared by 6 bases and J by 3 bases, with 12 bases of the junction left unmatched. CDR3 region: CASSYTDRVGDTGELFF. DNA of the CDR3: TGTGCCAGCAGTTATACGGACAGGGTTGGTGACACCGGGGAGCTGTTTTTT.

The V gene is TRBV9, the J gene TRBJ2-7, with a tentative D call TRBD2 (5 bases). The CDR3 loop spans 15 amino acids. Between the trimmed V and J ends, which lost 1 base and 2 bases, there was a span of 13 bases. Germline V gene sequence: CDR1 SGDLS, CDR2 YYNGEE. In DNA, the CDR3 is TGTGCCAGCAGCGTATCCGGACTTCCCACCTACGAGCAGTACTTC. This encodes CASSVSGLPTYEQYF.

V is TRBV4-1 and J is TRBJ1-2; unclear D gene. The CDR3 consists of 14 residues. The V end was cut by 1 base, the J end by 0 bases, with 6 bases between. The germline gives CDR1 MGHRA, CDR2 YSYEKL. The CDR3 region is CASSQVTANYGYTF. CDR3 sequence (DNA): TGCGCCAGCAGCCAAGTAACCGCTAACTATGGCTACACCTTC.

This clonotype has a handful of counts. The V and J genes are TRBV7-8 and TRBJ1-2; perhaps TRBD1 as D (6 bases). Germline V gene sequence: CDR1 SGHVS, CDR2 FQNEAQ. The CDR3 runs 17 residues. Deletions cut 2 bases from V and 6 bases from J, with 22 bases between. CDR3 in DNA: TGTGCCAGCAGCTTAAGCCGTGGGGGCCCATCGGTCCATGGCTACACCTTC. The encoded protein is CASSLSRGGPSVHGYTF.

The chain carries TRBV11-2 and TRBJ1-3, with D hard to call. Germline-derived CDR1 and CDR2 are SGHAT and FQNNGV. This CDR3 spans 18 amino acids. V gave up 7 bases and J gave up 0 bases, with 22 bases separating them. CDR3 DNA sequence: TGTGCCAGCAACCTAAACCTCGACGGAGTATCCTCTGGAAACACCATATATTTT. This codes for CASNLNLDGVSSGNTIYF. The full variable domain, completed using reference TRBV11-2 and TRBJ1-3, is EAGVAQSPRYKIIEKRQSVAFWCNPISGHATLYWYQQILGQGPKLLIQFQNNGVVDDSQLPKDRFSAERLKGVDSTLKIQPAKLEDSAVYLCASNLNLDGVSSGNTIYFGEGSWLTVV.

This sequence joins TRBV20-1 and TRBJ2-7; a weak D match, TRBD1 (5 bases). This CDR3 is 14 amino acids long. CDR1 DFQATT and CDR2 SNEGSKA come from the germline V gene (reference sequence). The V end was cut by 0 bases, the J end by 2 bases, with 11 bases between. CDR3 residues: CSAREGPNPYEQYF. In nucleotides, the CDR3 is TGCAGTGCTAGAGAGGGGCCTAACCCCTACGAGCAGTACTTC.

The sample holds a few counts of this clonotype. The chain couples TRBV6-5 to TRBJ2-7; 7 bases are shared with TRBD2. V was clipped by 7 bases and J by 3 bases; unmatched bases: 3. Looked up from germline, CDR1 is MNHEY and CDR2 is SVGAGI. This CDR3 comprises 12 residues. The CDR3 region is CASKSGVYEQYF. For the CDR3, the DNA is TGTGCCAGCAAAAGCGGGGTCTACGAGCAGTACTTC.

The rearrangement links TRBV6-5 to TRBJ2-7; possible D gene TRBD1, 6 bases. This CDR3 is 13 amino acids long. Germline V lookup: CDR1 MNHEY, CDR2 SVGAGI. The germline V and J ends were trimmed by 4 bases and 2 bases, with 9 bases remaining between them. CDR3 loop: CASSWGPPYEQYF. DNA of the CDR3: TGTGCCAGCAGTTGGGGGCCTCCCTACGAGCAGTACTTC.

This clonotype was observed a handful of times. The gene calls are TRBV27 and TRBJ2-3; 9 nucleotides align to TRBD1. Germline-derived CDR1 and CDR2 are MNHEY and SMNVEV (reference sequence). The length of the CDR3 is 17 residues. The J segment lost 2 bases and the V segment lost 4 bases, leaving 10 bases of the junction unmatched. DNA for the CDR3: TGTGCCAGCAGTTCAACAGGGGGCAGCTTATTCACAGATACGCAGTATTTT. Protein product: CASSSTGGSLFTDTQYF.

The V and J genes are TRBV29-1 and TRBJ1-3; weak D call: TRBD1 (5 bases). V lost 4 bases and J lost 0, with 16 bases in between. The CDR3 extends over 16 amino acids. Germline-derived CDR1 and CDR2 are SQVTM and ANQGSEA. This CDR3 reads CSVVRQGEGSGNTIYF. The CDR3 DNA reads TGCAGCGTTGTCCGGCAGGGAGAGGGCTCTGGAAACACCATATATTTT.

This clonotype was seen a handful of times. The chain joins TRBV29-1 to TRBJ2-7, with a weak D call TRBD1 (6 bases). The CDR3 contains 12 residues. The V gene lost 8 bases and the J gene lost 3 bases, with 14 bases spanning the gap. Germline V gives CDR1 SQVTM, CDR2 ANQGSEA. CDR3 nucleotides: TGCAGCATCGGACAGTCTAGCTACGAGCAGTACTTC. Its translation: CSIGQSSYEQYF.

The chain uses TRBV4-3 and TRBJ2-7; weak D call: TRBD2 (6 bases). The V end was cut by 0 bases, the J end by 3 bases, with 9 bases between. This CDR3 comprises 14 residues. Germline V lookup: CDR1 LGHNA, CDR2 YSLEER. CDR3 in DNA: TGCGCCAGCAGCCAAGATTCGCGGGGCTACGAGCAGTACTTC. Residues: CASSQDSRGYEQYF.

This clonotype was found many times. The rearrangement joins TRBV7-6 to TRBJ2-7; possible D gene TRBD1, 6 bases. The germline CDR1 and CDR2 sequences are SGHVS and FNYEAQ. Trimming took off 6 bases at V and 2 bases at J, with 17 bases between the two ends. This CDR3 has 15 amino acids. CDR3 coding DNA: TGTGCCAGCAGTCGACAGGCTAAGGATCCCTACGAGCAGTACTTC. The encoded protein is CASSRQAKDPYEQYF.